The entry below describes one T cell receptor (beta chain). What it binds is not known. This CDR3 has 13 amino acids. Trimming took 10 bases from V and 2 from J, leaving 13 bases between them. CDR1 and CDR2 (germline): WNHNN, SYGVQD (reference sequence). The entry originates in a study of CD8 T cells in ankylosing spondylitis. Quantitative 5'-RACE with molecular barcodes was used to make the TCR beta libraries. TCRdb independently ran MiXCR on the 5' RACE reads; one entry per CDR3 protein. The sample lists some 250,000 distinct CDR3 sequences, more than 20% occurring once. Study outcomes and limitations: It was reported that disease-linked clones were significantly enriched in matched ankylosing spondylitis synovial fluid. Before this, some motif variants had been reported in reactive arthritis synovial fluid and blood. There was a TCR beta motif, made of roughly eight highly homologous variants, that appeared characteristic of ankylosing spondylitis blood.

The sequenced sample consisted of blood, either unsorted or a sorted T cell fraction (not recorded which). The chain carries TRBV10-1 and TRBJ2-3; D remains ambiguous. The TCR sequence derives from a male donor with ankylosing spondylitis or in good health (not recorded which). The DNA of the CDR3 is TGCGCCACCCAAGACTCCTCCACAGATACGCAGTATTTT. Translated, it gives CATQDSSTDTQYF.